This T cell receptor beta chain was documented in a study of blood T cell repertoires in COVID-19. Germline V CDR1 and CDR2: MNHEY, SMNVEV (reference sequence). CDR3 size: 15 residues. V was shortened by 0 bases and J by 4 bases, with 12 bases between the two germline ends. The Seattle patients, enrolled during active infection, were followed longitudinally. Using immunoSEQ multiplex PCR, the repertoire was profiled, and TCRdb retains in-frame clones only, with some absent. The data hold more than 200,000 clones, with about 91% observed a single time. The sample consisted of peripheral blood. The clonotype comes from a woman in her thirties with COVID-19, enrolled during active disease. This chain connects TRBV27 to TRBJ1-2; D unresolved. The CDR3 loop is CASSLSSGFGYGYTF. CDR3 DNA: TGTGCCAGCAGTTTATCTTCGGGGTTTGGCTATGGCTACACCTTC.